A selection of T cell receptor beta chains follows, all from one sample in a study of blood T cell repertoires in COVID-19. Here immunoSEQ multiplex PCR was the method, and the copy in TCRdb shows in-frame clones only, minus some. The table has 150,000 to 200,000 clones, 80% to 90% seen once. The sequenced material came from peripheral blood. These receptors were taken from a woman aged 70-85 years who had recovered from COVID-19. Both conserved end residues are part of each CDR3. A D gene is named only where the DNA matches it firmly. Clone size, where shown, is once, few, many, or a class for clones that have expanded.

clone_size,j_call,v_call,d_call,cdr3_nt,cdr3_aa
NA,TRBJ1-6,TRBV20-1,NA,TGCAGTGCTAGAGGGTGGCAGGGTATCCACTTT,CSARGWQGIHF
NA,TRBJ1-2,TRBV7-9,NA,TGTGCCAGCAGCTTAGGGCAGGGTACCTTCTATGGCTACACCTTC,CASSLGQGTFYGYTF
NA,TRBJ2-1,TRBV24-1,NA,TGTGCCACCAGTGATCCCCAGGGCACGGGTAGCTCCTACAATGAGCAGTTCTTC,CATSDPQGTGSSYNEQFF
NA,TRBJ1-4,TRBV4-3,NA,TGCGCCAGCAGCCAGGGCTTACAAACTAATGAAAAACTGTTTTTT,CASSQGLQTNEKLFF
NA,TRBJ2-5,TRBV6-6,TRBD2,TGTGCCAGCAGTTACTCGGGAGGGGCGGGGCAAGAGACCCAGTACTTC,CASSYSGGAGQETQYF
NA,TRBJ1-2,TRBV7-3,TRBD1,TGTGCCAGCAGCCCGGGGGACAGGGGGGCCTATGGCTACACCTTC,CASSPGDRGAYGYTF
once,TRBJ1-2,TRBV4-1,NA,TGCGCCAGCGGCCGCCCGGGCTCGGGAAACTATGGCTACACCTTC,CASGRPGSGNYGYTF
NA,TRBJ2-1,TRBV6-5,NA,TGTGCCAGCAGGGGGCGGGGTCATTTCGGTGAGCAGTTCTTC,CASRGRGHFGEQFF
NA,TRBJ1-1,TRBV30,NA,TGTGCCTGGAGTGAGGGGGTCGACACTGAAGCTTTCTTT,CAWSEGVDTEAFF
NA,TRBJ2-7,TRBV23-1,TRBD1,TGCGCCAGCAGTCGTCGGGACAGCTACGAGCAGTACTTC,CASSRRDSYEQYF
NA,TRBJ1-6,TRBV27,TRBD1,TGTGCCAGCAGTTCCCCGGCCAGGGGGGAGTCACCCCTCCACTTT,CASSSPARGESPLHF
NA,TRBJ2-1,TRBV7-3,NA,TGTGCCAGCAGCTTAAGGGGCAGGGCCGATGAGCAGTTCTTC,CASSLRGRADEQFF
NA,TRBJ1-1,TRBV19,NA,TGTGCCAGTAGCGTCCGGGGGGGGAACACTGAAGCTTTCTTT,CASSVRGGNTEAFF
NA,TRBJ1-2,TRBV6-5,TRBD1,TGTGCCAGCAGACCCGGGACAGCAAGTGGCTACACCTTC,CASRPGTASGYTF
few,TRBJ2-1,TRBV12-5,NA,TGTGCTAGTGGTTTGGGCTCTGTGCGGGGCAATGAGCAGTTCTTC,CASGLGSVRGNEQFF
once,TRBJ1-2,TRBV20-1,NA,TGCAGTGCTAGTGTGGGGGCAGGGGAGGGCTATGGCTACACCTTC,CSASVGAGEGYGYTF
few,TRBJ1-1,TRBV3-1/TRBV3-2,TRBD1,TGTGCCAGCAGCCAACCCACAGGGGGCGCCCCGGGAGCTTTCTTT,CASSQPTGGAPGAFF
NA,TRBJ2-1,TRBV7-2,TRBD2,TGTGCCAGCAGCTTCCGTAGCGGGAGGGGGTACAATGAGCAGTTCTTC,CASSFRSGRGYNEQFF
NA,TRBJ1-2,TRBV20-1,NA,TGCAGTGCCAGAACGGGGGGCTACACCTTC,CSARTGGYTF
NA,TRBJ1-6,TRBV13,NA,TGTGCCAGCAGCCCCCGACAGGAACCCCCGGCCCTCCACTTT,CASSPRQEPPALHF
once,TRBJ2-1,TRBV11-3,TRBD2,TGTGCCAGCAGCCCTAGGGTGGGGACTAGCGAAACCAATGAGCAGTTCTTC,CASSPRVGTSETNEQFF
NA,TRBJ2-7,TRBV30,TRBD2,TGTGCCTGGAGGCTAGCGGGAGGGCCGCGCGAGCAGTACTTC,CAWRLAGGPREQYF
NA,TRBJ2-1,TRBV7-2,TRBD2,TGTGCCAGCACTGGCGCGGGAGTGGTCAATGAGCAGTTCTTC,CASTGAGVVNEQFF
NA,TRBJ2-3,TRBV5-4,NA,TGTGCCAGCAGCCCCGTAGTTTCAGATACGCAGTATTTT,CASSPVVSDTQYF
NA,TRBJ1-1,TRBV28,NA,TGTGCCAGCGTTGTTGGGGGAACCGGGAGGGTCTCTGAAGCTTTCTTT,CASVVGGTGRVSEAFF
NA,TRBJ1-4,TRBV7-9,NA,TGTGCCAGCAGCTTAGCGGGGCTTGAGGAAAAACTGTTTTTT,CASSLAGLEEKLFF
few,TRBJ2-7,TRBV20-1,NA,TGCAGTGCTAGTCAGGGCAGCTACGAGCAGTACTTC,CSASQGSYEQYF
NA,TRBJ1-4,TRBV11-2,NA,TGTGCCAGCAGCTTAAGCGGGGTGGCTGAAAAACTGTTTTTT,CASSLSGVAEKLFF
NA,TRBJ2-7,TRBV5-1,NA,TGCGCCAGCAGCATGACAGCCTACGAGCAGTACTTC,CASSMTAYEQYF
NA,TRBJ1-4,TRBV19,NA,TGTGCCAGTAGTATAGTGGACAGCAGCACTAATGAGGGAAAACTGTTTTTT,CASSIVDSSTNEGKLFF
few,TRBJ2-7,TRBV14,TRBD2,TGTGCCAGCAGCCAAGGAGCGGGAGACTACGAGCAGTACTTC,CASSQGAGDYEQYF
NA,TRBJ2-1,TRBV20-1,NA,TGCAGTGCTAGTACAGGGCCCTCCTCCTACAATGAGCAGTTCTTC,CSASTGPSSYNEQFF
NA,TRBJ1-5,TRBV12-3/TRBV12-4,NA,TGTGCCAGCAAGAGGGCCCCGGGGCAGCCCCAGCATTTT,CASKRAPGQPQHF
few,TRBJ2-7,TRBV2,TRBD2,TGTGCCAGCAGTGAGGGGACTAGCGGGGCCCTGAAAGCCTACGAGCAGTACTTC,CASSEGTSGALKAYEQYF
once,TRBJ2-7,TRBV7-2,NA,TGTGCCAGCAGCTTCCAGGGAACCTACGAGCAGTACTTC,CASSFQGTYEQYF
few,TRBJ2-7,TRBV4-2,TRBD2,TGTGCCAGCAGCCAAGAGGCTAGCGGGGCCTACGAGCAGTACTTC,CASSQEASGAYEQYF
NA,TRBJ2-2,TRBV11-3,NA,TGTGCCAGCAGCTTAGGCTGGGCCCAGTTGGCGAACACCGGGGAGCTGTTTTTT,CASSLGWAQLANTGELFF
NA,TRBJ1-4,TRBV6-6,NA,TGTGCCAGCAGTTACTCGAAGGGGTGGACTAATGAAAAACTGTTTTTT,CASSYSKGWTNEKLFF
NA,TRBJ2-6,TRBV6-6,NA,TGTGCCAGCAGTTACTCGGAGGTCTCTGGGGCCAACGTCCTGACTTTC,CASSYSEVSGANVLTF
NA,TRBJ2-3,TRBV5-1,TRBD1,TGCGCCAGCAGCGGGGGACAGGCCCTGCGGGATACGCAGTATTTT,CASSGGQALRDTQYF
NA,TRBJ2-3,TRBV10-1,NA,TGCGCCAGCAGTGAGAGGGGGGGCCCAACAGATACGCAGTATTTT,CASSERGGPTDTQYF
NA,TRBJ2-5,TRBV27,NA,TGTGCCAGCAGTTTATGGGGGCGCGCCGAGACCCAGTACTTC,CASSLWGRAETQYF
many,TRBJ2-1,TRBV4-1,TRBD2,TGCGCCAGCAGCCAAACCCCCACGACTAGCGGGGGGGGTGAGCAGTTCTTC,CASSQTPTTSGGGEQFF
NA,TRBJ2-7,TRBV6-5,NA,TGTGCCAGCAGACCCCCAGGGACCTACGAGCAGTACTTC,CASRPPGTYEQYF
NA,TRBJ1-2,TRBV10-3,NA,TGTGCCATCAGTGATGGTAGGGGGAACTATGGCTACACCTTC,CAISDGRGNYGYTF
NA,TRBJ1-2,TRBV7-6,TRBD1,TGTGCCAGCAGCTCAACAGGGGGAGCTAACTATGGCTACACCTTC,CASSSTGGANYGYTF
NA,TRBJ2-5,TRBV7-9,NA,TGTGCCAGCAGCTTAGGGTCCTCCCGGGGCCAGTACTTC,CASSLGSSRGQYF
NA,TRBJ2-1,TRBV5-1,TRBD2,TGCGCCAGCAACAATGGGGGGACTAGCCCCAATGAGCAGTTCTTC,CASNNGGTSPNEQFF
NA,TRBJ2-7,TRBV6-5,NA,TGTGCCAGCAGTTACTCTTCGGTACAGGGCTCCTACGAGCAGTACTTC,CASSYSSVQGSYEQYF
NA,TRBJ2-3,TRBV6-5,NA,TGTGCCAGCAGTTGGGGCCCCCCGGATACGCAGTATTTT,CASSWGPPDTQYF
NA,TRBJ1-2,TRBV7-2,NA,TGTGCCAGCAGCCCGACAGTTCGCCATGGCTACACCTTC,CASSPTVRHGYTF
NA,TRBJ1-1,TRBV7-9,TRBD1,TGTGCCAGCAGCTTAAAAGGGGGCAACACTGAAGCTTTCTTT,CASSLKGGNTEAFF
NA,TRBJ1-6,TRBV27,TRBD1,TGTGCCAGCAGCCTAGGGACAGGAGGTTCACCCCTCCACTTT,CASSLGTGGSPLHF
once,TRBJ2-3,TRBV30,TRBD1,TGTGCCTGGAGTGTATGGACAGGCGACACAGATACGCAGTATTTT,CAWSVWTGDTDTQYF
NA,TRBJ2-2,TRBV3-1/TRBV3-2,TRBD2,TGTGCCAGCAGCCAAGGTTTAGGGAGGGCGTCCTCCCGCCCGACGAGGAACACCGGGGAGCTGTTTTTT,CASSQGLGRASSRPTRNTGELFF
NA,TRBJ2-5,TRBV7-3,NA,TGTGCCAGCAGCCGGCGGGGGCTACAAGAGACCCAGTACTTC,CASSRRGLQETQYF
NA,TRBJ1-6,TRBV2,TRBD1,TGTGCCAGCAGCGAGGGGGACAGCCGAACCCTCCACTTT,CASSEGDSRTLHF